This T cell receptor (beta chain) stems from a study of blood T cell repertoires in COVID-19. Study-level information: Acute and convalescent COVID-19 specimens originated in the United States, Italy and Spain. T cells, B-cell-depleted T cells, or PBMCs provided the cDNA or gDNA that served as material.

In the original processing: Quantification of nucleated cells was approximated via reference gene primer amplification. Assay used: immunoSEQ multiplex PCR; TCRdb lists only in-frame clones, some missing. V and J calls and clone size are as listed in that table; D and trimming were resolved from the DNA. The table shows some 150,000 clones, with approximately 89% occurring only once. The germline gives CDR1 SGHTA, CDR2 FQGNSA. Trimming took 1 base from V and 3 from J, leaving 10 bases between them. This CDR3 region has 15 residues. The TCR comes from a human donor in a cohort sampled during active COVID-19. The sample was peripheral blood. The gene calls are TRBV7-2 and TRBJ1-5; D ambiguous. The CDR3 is CASSLVLGPNQPQHF. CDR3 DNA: TGTGCCAGCAGCTTAGTTCTGGGCCCCAATCAGCCCCAGCATTTT.